The rows below give T cell receptor beta chains drawn from one sample of a study of T cells in localized non-small cell lung cancer. TCRdb's copy holds only in-frame clones and misses some; the assay was immunoSEQ multiplex PCR. The table shows some 140,000 clones, with roughly nine tenths occurring only once. This material consisted of peripheral blood, taken before any cancer treatment. The receptors stem from a female donor older than 55 with stage I lung adenocarcinoma. The CDR3 runs from the conserved cysteine through the conserved F or W. Fields, in order: CDR3 protein, V gene, J gene.

CDR3aa: CATHSLAKNIQYF; v_gene: TRBV15; j_gene: TRBJ2-4
CDR3aa: CAWEKAPALGQPQHF; v_gene: TRBV30; j_gene: TRBJ1-5
CDR3aa: CASIKPRLAGGYTQYF; v_gene: TRBV7-9; j_gene: TRBJ2-3
CDR3aa: CASSLTGVQTQYF; v_gene: TRBV5-1; j_gene: TRBJ2-5
CDR3aa: CASSFPMSGRSDTQYF; v_gene: TRBV7-2; j_gene: TRBJ2-3
CDR3aa: CASSVVTYEQYF; v_gene: TRBV9; j_gene: TRBJ2-7
CDR3aa: CASSSGQFRGVSVVGYTF; v_gene: TRBV28; j_gene: TRBJ1-2
CDR3aa: CASSRSGGGEPQHF; v_gene: TRBV18; j_gene: TRBJ1-5
CDR3aa: CASSYRHRNTEAFF; v_gene: TRBV6-6; j_gene: TRBJ1-1
CDR3aa: CASSPETGAIYEQYF; v_gene: TRBV7-9; j_gene: TRBJ2-7
CDR3aa: CASSRIQGGGYTF; v_gene: TRBV5-5; j_gene: TRBJ1-2
CDR3aa: CASSPLPGIGDTQYF; v_gene: TRBV11-2; j_gene: TRBJ2-3
CDR3aa: CASSLDGRVGETQYF; v_gene: TRBV7-3; j_gene: TRBJ2-5
CDR3aa: CASSFPDARSYNEQFF; v_gene: TRBV28; j_gene: TRBJ2-1
CDR3aa: CASSPPLLDIQYF; v_gene: TRBV7-8; j_gene: TRBJ2-4
CDR3aa: CASNFGSNTGELFF; v_gene: TRBV5-1; j_gene: TRBJ2-2
CDR3aa: CASSRGPRGDLEAFF; v_gene: TRBV19; j_gene: TRBJ1-1
CDR3aa: CASNRFNTEAFF; v_gene: TRBV2; j_gene: TRBJ1-1
CDR3aa: CASSPGVSYEQYF; v_gene: TRBV18; j_gene: TRBJ2-7
CDR3aa: CASSFLPSGTSGKNIQYF; v_gene: TRBV27; j_gene: TRBJ2-4
CDR3aa: CATHYTGTATDTQYF; v_gene: TRBV10-3; j_gene: TRBJ2-3
CDR3aa: CASNKGTGELFF; v_gene: TRBV25-1; j_gene: TRBJ2-2
CDR3aa: CASSDQRGYQETQYF; v_gene: TRBV10-1; j_gene: TRBJ2-5
CDR3aa: CASSERGRSGYTF; v_gene: TRBV7-9; j_gene: TRBJ1-2
CDR3aa: CASSEGLAGGYEQYF; v_gene: TRBV2; j_gene: TRBJ2-7
CDR3aa: CASRPPQGISYGYTF; v_gene: TRBV11-3; j_gene: TRBJ1-2
CDR3aa: CASSVNTEAFF; v_gene: TRBV28; j_gene: TRBJ1-1
CDR3aa: CASSQAGIGQETQYF; v_gene: TRBV4-1; j_gene: TRBJ2-5
CDR3aa: CAISDYVGLAGEGETQYF; v_gene: TRBV10-3; j_gene: TRBJ2-5
CDR3aa: CASSPSLEGQPQHF; v_gene: TRBV7-9; j_gene: TRBJ1-5
CDR3aa: CASSPGGIDEQFF; v_gene: TRBV18; j_gene: TRBJ2-1
CDR3aa: CASSLGVQGFLYEQYF; v_gene: TRBV5-1; j_gene: TRBJ2-7
CDR3aa: CASSLREYANEQYF; v_gene: TRBV6-6; j_gene: TRBJ2-7
CDR3aa: CASSIIEAGGPAFF; v_gene: TRBV19; j_gene: TRBJ1-1
CDR3aa: CASREPGQGYGGELFF; v_gene: TRBV10-2; j_gene: TRBJ2-2
CDR3aa: CASSSSTGYNQPQHF; v_gene: TRBV6-5; j_gene: TRBJ1-5
CDR3aa: CASSLGRGDEKLFF; v_gene: TRBV5-4; j_gene: TRBJ1-4
CDR3aa: CASSYNGGNTIYF; v_gene: TRBV6-6; j_gene: TRBJ1-3
CDR3aa: CASSHPIAGGTDTQYF; v_gene: TRBV23-1; j_gene: TRBJ2-3
CDR3aa: CASSLGGLEKLFF; v_gene: TRBV5-1; j_gene: TRBJ1-4
CDR3aa: CASSLGIHYGYTF; v_gene: TRBV7-2; j_gene: TRBJ1-2